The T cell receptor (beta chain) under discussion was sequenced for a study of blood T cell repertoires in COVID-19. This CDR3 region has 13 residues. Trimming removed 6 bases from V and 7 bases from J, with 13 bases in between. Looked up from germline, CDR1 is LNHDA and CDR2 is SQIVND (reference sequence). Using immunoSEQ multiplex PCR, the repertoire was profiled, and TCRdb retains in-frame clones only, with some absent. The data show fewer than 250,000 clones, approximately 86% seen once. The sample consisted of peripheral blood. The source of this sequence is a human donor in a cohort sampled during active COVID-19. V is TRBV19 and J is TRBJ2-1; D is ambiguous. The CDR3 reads CASRTRGGNEQFF. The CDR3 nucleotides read TGTGCCAGTAGGACTCGCGGTGGAAATGAGCAGTTCTTC.